A selection of T cell receptor beta chains follows, all from one sample in a study of blood T cell repertoires in COVID-19. The protocol was immunoSEQ multiplex PCR, while the TCRdb copy is restricted to in-frame clones and leaves out a portion. The sample shows around 110,000 clones, around 90% of them seen only once. Sequencing was done on a sample of peripheral blood. The receptors derive from a woman in her 30s with acute or convalescent COVID-19. CDR3s include the opening cysteine and the closing phenylalanine or tryptophan. The D gene is left open where the match is weak. Size tells how often a clone was seen (once, few, many) or the class of an expanded clone, and some rows leave it out.

abundance | j_gene | v_gene | d_gene | CDR3nt | CDR3aa
once | TRBJ2-2 | TRBV9 | . | TGTGCCAGCAGCGTAACTCCGAACACCGGGGAGCTGTTTTTT | CASSVTPNTGELFF
. | TRBJ1-2 | TRBV12-3/TRBV12-4 | . | TGTGCCAGCAGTATCACCGGGTTGAGTGGCTACACCTTC | CASSITGLSGYTF
. | TRBJ2-1 | TRBV11-3 | . | TGTGCCAGCAGCATCAACACAGTAAATGAGCAGTTCTTC | CASSINTVNEQFF
once | TRBJ2-1 | TRBV29-1 | TRBD2 | TGCAGCGTTGACGGGGGGAGTGCTGAGCAGTTCTTC | CSVDGGSAEQFF
. | TRBJ2-7 | TRBV6-6 | . | TGTGCCAGCAGTCTTATGACAGGTCGGGAGCAGTACTTC | CASSLMTGREQYF
. | TRBJ2-5 | TRBV5-1 | . | TGCGCCAGCAGCTGGGGGGCAGGGGGAGAGACCCAGTACTTC | CASSWGAGGETQYF
. | TRBJ2-7 | TRBV10-3 | TRBD2 | TGTGCCATCATGAAAGCGGGGAGCTACGAGCAGTACTTC | CAIMKAGSYEQYF
. | TRBJ2-1 | TRBV7-9 | TRBD2 | TGTGCCAGCAGCCGAGGACTAGCGGTTGAGCAGTTCTTC | CASSRGLAVEQFF
. | TRBJ2-2 | TRBV7-2 | TRBD1 | TGTGCCAGCAGCTATACAGACAGGGGGCCGATCGGGGAGCTGTTTTTT | CASSYTDRGPIGELFF
. | TRBJ1-6 | TRBV30 | TRBD1 | TGTGCCTGGAGAAAAGGGGGCGGGTCAAATTCACCCCTCCACTTT | CAWRKGGGSNSPLHF
. | TRBJ2-7 | TRBV11-2 | TRBD2 | TGTGCCAGCAGTATAGCGGGAGTTGTTTACGAGCAGTACTTC | CASSIAGVVYEQYF
once | TRBJ2-5 | TRBV6-5 | . | TGTGCCAGCAGTTATCAACAGGGTCGAGAGACCCAGTACTTC | CASSYQQGRETQYF
. | TRBJ1-1 | TRBV4-3 | . | TGCGCCAGCAGCCAAGATACGTTACAGGATCCCACTGAAGCTTTCTTT | CASSQDTLQDPTEAFF
. | TRBJ1-3 | TRBV2 | TRBD1 | TGTGCCATCCCCCGGCAGGGGGCCATGGATGGAAACACCATATATTTT | CAIPRQGAMDGNTIYF
once | TRBJ2-2 | TRBV7-6 | TRBD1 | TGTGCCAGCAGCCCACGTTCGGGGTCCGGGACAGGGACCTCCGGGGAGCTGTTTTTT | CASSPRSGSGTGTSGELFF
once | TRBJ2-5 | TRBV2 | . | TGTGCCAGCAGTGACACGCTCAGAGAGACCCAGTACTTC | CASSDTLRETQYF
. | TRBJ2-1 | TRBV29-1 | TRBD2 | TGCAGCGTTCTTGGACTAGCGGGACGCAACAATGAGCAGTTCTTC | CSVLGLAGRNNEQFF
. | TRBJ2-7 | TRBV27 | TRBD1 | TGTGCCAGCAGTTCAACGCCGGGACAGGCCTACGAGCAGTACTTC | CASSSTPGQAYEQYF
few | TRBJ2-4 | TRBV7-9 | TRBD1 | TGTGCCAGCAGCTTACTCACAGGGGAAATGGGAAACATTCAGTACTTC | CASSLLTGEMGNIQYF
. | TRBJ2-5 | TRBV7-3 | . | TGTGCCAGCAGCCCAGGAGGCCCTCTGGGGGAGACCCAGTACTTC | CASSPGGPLGETQYF
. | TRBJ2-1 | TRBV19 | TRBD2 | TGTGCCAGTAGTATACTGGCGGGAGTACACTACAATGAGCAGTTCTTC | CASSILAGVHYNEQFF
. | TRBJ1-1 | TRBV3-1/TRBV3-2 | TRBD1 | TGTGCCAGCAGCCTACCTCGCAGGGGGTGGACTGAAGCTTTCTTT | CASSLPRRGWTEAFF
. | TRBJ2-3 | TRBV9 | . | TGTGCCAGCAGCGTAGCTACGGGTAGCACAGATACGCAGTATTTT | CASSVATGSTDTQYF
. | TRBJ2-1 | TRBV27 | TRBD2 | TGTGCCAGCAGGGGAGGGGCTCGCTCCTACAATGAGCAGTTCTTC | CASRGGARSYNEQFF
once | TRBJ1-2 | TRBV20-1 | . | TGCAGTGCTAGTCACAGGGTTGGCTACACCTTC | CSASHRVGYTF
. | TRBJ2-1 | TRBV5-6 | . | TGTGCCAGCAGCTTGATCCTTCGCTACAGCTCCTACAATGAGCAGTTCTTC | CASSLILRYSSYNEQFF
. | TRBJ2-1 | TRBV7-8 | TRBD2 | TGTGCCAGCAGCCGCCTCGGACTAGCGGGGAACAATGAGCAGTTCTTC | CASSRLGLAGNNEQFF
. | TRBJ1-1 | TRBV7-9 | . | TGTGCCAGCAGCTCGATTTTAGAGACAGAGACGCAGAGAAAGGAAGCTTTCTTT | CASSSILETETQRKEAFF
. | TRBJ2-3 | TRBV27 | TRBD1 | TGTGCCAGCGGACACACCCAGGGACAGGCCACAGATACGCAGTATTTT | CASGHTQGQATDTQYF
once | TRBJ1-1 | TRBV7-9 | . | TGTGCCAGCAGCCCCATGGGGGGCACTGAAGCTTTCTTT | CASSPMGGTEAFF
. | TRBJ2-3 | TRBV4-1 | . | TGCGCCAGCCAAGAGGAGGCTAGCACAGATACGCAGTATTTT | CASQEEASTDTQYF
. | TRBJ2-7 | TRBV4-3 | . | TGCGCCAGCAGCCAAGACCAGGGGACCTACGAGCAGTACTTC | CASSQDQGTYEQYF
. | TRBJ1-5 | TRBV5-8 | TRBD1 | TGTGCCAGCAGCGCAGACAGGGGACGAATGATGAATCAGCCCCAGCATTTT | CASSADRGRMMNQPQHF
. | TRBJ1-4 | TRBV28 | . | TGTGCCAGCTTAATGAGGGGGGGCGGTGAAAAACTGTTTTTT | CASLMRGGGEKLFF
. | TRBJ2-1 | TRBV9 | . | TGTGCCAGCAGCCAAGGAGAGGGTTACTACAATGAGCAGTTCTTC | CASSQGEGYYNEQFF
. | TRBJ1-6 | TRBV5-6 | . | TGTGCCAGCAGCTTGGGGGCAGGGAATTCACCCCTCCACTTT | CASSLGAGNSPLHF
. | TRBJ1-1 | TRBV28 | . | TGTGCCACCCTCAGACTTGAAGCTTTCTTT | CATLRLEAFF
. | TRBJ2-7 | TRBV5-8 | . | TGTGCCAGCAGCGGGGACAAGCGCGGAAAGGGGGACGAGCAGTACTTC | CASSGDKRGKGDEQYF
. | TRBJ1-1 | TRBV2 | TRBD1 | TGTGCCAGCAGAAAGACAGGGGATCTTGCTGAAGCTTTCTTT | CASRKTGDLAEAFF
. | TRBJ2-1 | TRBV12-3/TRBV12-4 | . | TGTGCCAGCTGTCAGCAAAGACAGGAGGAGTTCTTC | CASCQQRQEEFF
. | TRBJ2-2 | TRBV9 | . | TGTGCCAGCAGCCCCCGATGGACAGCAGCCGGGGAGCTGTTTTTT | CASSPRWTAAGELFF
. | TRBJ2-1 | TRBV7-3 | TRBD2 | TGTGCCAGCAGCCACGGACTAGCTGACTACAATGAGCAGTTCTTC | CASSHGLADYNEQFF
. | TRBJ1-2 | TRBV12-3/TRBV12-4 | . | TGTGCCAGCAGTTTAATCAGGGGCCATGGCTACACCTTC | CASSLIRGHGYTF
. | TRBJ1-1 | TRBV4-2 | . | TGTGCCAGCAGCCAAGATAGGAACACTGAAGCTTTCTTT | CASSQDRNTEAFF
. | TRBJ1-6 | TRBV5-4 | . | TGTGCCAGCGGGGACATTAATTCACCCCTCCACTTT | CASGDINSPLHF
once | TRBJ2-2 | TRBV19 | TRBD1 | TGTGCCAGTAGTGAAGGACAGGGAAGCCCCCCGCACGCCGGGGAGCTGTTTTTT | CASSEGQGSPPHAGELFF
. | TRBJ2-2 | TRBV25-1 | TRBD1 | TGTGCCAGCAGTCCTCATTGGCGGGACAGGGCGAAGACCGGGGAGCTGTTTTTT | CASSPHWRDRAKTGELFF
. | TRBJ2-7 | TRBV7-2 | TRBD2 | TGTGCCAGCAGCTTGGGACTAGCGGGAGGCTTAAGCGAGCAGTACTTC | CASSLGLAGGLSEQYF
. | TRBJ2-7 | TRBV12-5 | . | TGTGCTAGTGGACGAGGGTTAGCCTACGAGCAGTACTTC | CASGRGLAYEQYF
few | TRBJ2-7 | TRBV7-9 | TRBD2 | TGTGCCAGCAGCTCGTCGACTAGCGACTACGAGCAGTACTTC | CASSSSTSDYEQYF
once | TRBJ2-2 | TRBV7-9 | TRBD2 | TGTGCCAGCAGCGGGTCTAGCGGTAACACCGGGGAGCTGTTTTTT | CASSGSSGNTGELFF
. | TRBJ1-5 | TRBV6-6 | TRBD1 | TGTGCCAGCAGTTACGGCACAGGGGTAGCGGATCAGCCCCAGCATTTT | CASSYGTGVADQPQHF
. | TRBJ1-5 | TRBV5-1 | . | TGCGCCAGCAGCTTGGCAGGCTCCAATCAGCCCCAGCATTTT | CASSLAGSNQPQHF
. | TRBJ2-1 | TRBV28 | TRBD2 | TGTGCCAGCAGACTCGGGACTAGCCTGGGGAGGAATGAGCAGTTCTTC | CASRLGTSLGRNEQFF
. | TRBJ1-6 | TRBV9 | . | TGTGCCAGCAGCCGCGCTCAGGACTCTTGGAACAATAATTCACCCCTCCACTTT | CASSRAQDSWNNNSPLHF
. | TRBJ1-1 | TRBV20-1 | TRBD1 | TGCAGTGCTAGTCCGGGACAGGGCGGGCCTGAAGCTTTCTTT | CSASPGQGGPEAFF
. | TRBJ2-4 | TRBV4-3 | . | TGCGCCAGCAGCCAAGGGTCTAGCGCCTCTTTAAACATTCAGTACTTC | CASSQGSSASLNIQYF
few | TRBJ1-1 | TRBV28 | TRBD1 | TGTGCCAGCAGTCGGCTACAGGGGCACACTGAAGCTTTCTTT | CASSRLQGHTEAFF
. | TRBJ1-6 | TRBV13 | . | TGTGCCAGCAGCCCCTATTCGTTTTCACCCCTCCACTTT | CASSPYSFSPLHF